A selection of T cell receptor beta chains follows, all from one sample in a study of blood T cells in healthy people across ages. TCRdb analysed the 5' RACE reads with MiXCR anew, one entry per CDR3 protein. This sample has 700,000 to 950,000 distinct CDR3 sequences, with roughly 64% found just once. The sequencing input was blood. These TCRs come from a man aged 30-40 years in good health. Each CDR3 is given with its conserved first and last residue. Part of the rows lack a size; the others show once, few, many or a class for expanded clones.

J,size,V,CDR3
TRBJ1-1,NA,TRBV20-1,CSTQRTLNTEAFF
NA,NA,TRBV6-2/TRBV6-3,CASSWAGTVNTYEQYF
TRBJ2-3,few,TRBV7-2,CASSWRGAGTDTQYF
TRBJ2-4,few,TRBV4-2,CASSQASGNIQYF
TRBJ2-1,NA,TRBV12-3/TRBV12-4,CASNFGVSEQFF
TRBJ2-5,NA,TRBV19,CASSIGRGTTFQETQYF
TRBJ2-1,NA,TRBV3-1,CASSQGGQREQFF
TRBJ2-1,NA,TRBV9,CASSVGSRGAITYNEQFF
TRBJ1-2,NA,TRBV15,CATSRDYGRETYGYTF
TRBJ2-1,NA,TRBV27,CASIDGGNEQFF
TRBJ2-1,once,TRBV7-2,CASSSAQGGGRQFF
TRBJ2-3,NA,TRBV5-1,CASSGGTGYADTQYF
TRBJ2-7,NA,TRBV3-1,CASSQGWQSSFEQYF
TRBJ2-7,NA,TRBV20-1,CSARDYRADEYF
TRBJ2-1,few,TRBV10-3,CAISQGFGYNEQFF
TRBJ1-2,NA,TRBV14,CASSLSPVDYGYTF
TRBJ1-5,NA,TRBV7-3,CASSYWGKNQPQHF
TRBJ1-5,NA,TRBV4-2,CASSQDLGSGNQPQHF
TRBJ2-7,NA,TRBV18,CASSPTTTGQSSYEQYF
TRBJ2-7,NA,TRBV21-1,CASSKEAGTGSYEQYF
TRBJ2-1,many,TRBV20-1,CSARAGGPSEQFF
TRBJ2-6,NA,TRBV5-1,CASSAPTGANVLTF
TRBJ2-7,NA,TRBV2,CASSEARGGPYEQYF
TRBJ2-1,NA,TRBV20-1,CSARDRYPNEQFF
NA,NA,TRBV20-1,CSAREVVTSGSYEQYF
TRBJ2-7,few,TRBV20-1,CSAQRPFYEQYF
NA,once,TRBV29-1,CSHVGLRYEQYF
NA,NA,TRBV28,CASSLARQGLNEQYF
TRBJ1-1,NA,TRBV4-1,CASSQARNTEAFF
TRBJ2-3,NA,TRBV5-1,CASSLGLIGSTDTQYF
TRBJ1-2,NA,TRBV4-2,CASSQAVGQGEVSGYTF
TRBJ1-5,NA,TRBV15,CATSRARGYNQPQHF
TRBJ1-5,NA,TRBV7-9,CASSFGGSQPQHF
TRBJ2-3,NA,TRBV6-6,CASTFSLAGGRTDTQYF
TRBJ1-2,many,TRBV12-3/TRBV12-4,CASNRANKGYTF
TRBJ1-1,NA,TRBV6-5,CASSYLQGRNTEAFF
TRBJ2-5,NA,TRBV4-1,CASSQVGTVGEQYF
TRBJ2-7,few,TRBV4-3,CASSQEGGRPYEQYF
TRBJ2-4,few,TRBV20-1,CSARRRGKNIQYF
TRBJ2-1,NA,TRBV9,CASSAGTSAWINNEQFF
TRBJ1-4,NA,TRBV12-5,CASGLVILPQHRAEKLFF
TRBJ2-3,NA,TRBV7-6,CASSSSGSTADTQYF
TRBJ1-4,NA,TRBV20-1,CSASDAYRYHREKLFF
TRBJ2-5,NA,TRBV2,CANSYQETQYF
TRBJ2-1,few,TRBV20-1,CSASEQAGYNEQFF
TRBJ2-5,NA,TRBV4-2,CASSQNAGGPGETQYF
TRBJ1-2,few,TRBV29-1,CSVFTQENYGYTF
TRBJ2-5,NA,TRBV5-1,CASSPPRTGASQETQYF
TRBJ2-5,few,TRBV12-3/TRBV12-4,CASSHGLGQETQYF